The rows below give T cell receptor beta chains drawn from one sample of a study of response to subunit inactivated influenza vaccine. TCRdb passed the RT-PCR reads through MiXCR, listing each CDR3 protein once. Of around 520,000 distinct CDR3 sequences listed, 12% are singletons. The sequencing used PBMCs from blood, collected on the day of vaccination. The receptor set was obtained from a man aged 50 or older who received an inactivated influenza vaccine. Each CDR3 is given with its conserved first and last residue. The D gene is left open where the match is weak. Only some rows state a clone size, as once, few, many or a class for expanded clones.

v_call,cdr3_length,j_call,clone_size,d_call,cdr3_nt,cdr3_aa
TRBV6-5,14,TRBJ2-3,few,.,TGTGCCAGCGGTTGGTCAACAGGGCGAGATACGCAGTATTTT,CASGWSTGRDTQYF
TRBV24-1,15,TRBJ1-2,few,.,TGTGCCACCAGGGAAAGACAGCCTCCTAACTATGGCTACACCTTC,CATRERQPPNYGYTF
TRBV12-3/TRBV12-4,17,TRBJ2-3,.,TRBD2,TGTGCCAGCAGTTTACCCTTAGCGGGAACAGGCACAGATACGCAGTATTTT,CASSLPLAGTGTDTQYF
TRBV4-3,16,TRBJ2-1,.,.,TGCGCCAGCAGCCAAGATGAGCTCAGCTCCTACAATGAGCAGTTCTTC,CASSQDELSSYNEQFF
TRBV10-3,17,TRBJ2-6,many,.,TGTGCCATCAGTGAAGGAATCCCTCCCTCTGGGGCCAACGTCCTGACTTTC,CAISEGIPPSGANVLTF
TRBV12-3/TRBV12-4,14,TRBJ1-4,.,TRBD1,TGTGCCAGCAGTTTTTCAGGGGGGTATGAAAAACTGTTTTTT,CASSFSGGYEKLFF
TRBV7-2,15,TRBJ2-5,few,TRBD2,TGTGCCAGCAGCTTAGATGCGGGGGGGCAGGAGACCCAGTACTTC,CASSLDAGGQETQYF
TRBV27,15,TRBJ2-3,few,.,TGTGCCAGCAGTTTAGGACAGCCCAATGTGGATACGCAGTATTTT,CASSLGQPNVDTQYF
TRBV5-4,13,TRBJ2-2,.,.,TGTGCCAGCAGCCCTCCCCGGTCCGGGGAGCTGTTTTTT,CASSPPRSGELFF
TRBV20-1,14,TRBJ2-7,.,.,TGCAGTGCTAGAGAAGGGGCAGGGAGGTACGAGCAGTACTTC,CSAREGAGRYEQYF
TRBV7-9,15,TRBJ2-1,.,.,TGTGCCAGCCCGCCAGGGGTGAGCTCCTACAATGAGCAGTTCTTC,CASPPGVSSYNEQFF
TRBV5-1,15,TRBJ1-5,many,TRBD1,TGTGCCAGCAGCCTGACAGGGTATAGCAATCAGCCCCAGCATTTT,CASSLTGYSNQPQHF
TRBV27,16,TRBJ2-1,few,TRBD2,TGTGCCAGCAGTGCCGGGACTAGCGGGATGGTGAATGAGCAGTTCTTC,CASSAGTSGMVNEQFF
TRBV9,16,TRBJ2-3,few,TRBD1,TGTGCCAGCAGCGTCGGACAGGGGGTGACCACAGATACGCAGTATTTT,CASSVGQGVTTDTQYF
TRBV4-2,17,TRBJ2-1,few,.,TGTGCCAGCAGCCAAGATCGGGCTAGCCTCGCCTACAATGAGCAGTTCTTC,CASSQDRASLAYNEQFF
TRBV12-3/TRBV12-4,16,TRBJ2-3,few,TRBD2,TGTGCCAGCAGTTTTCAACTAGCGGGAGGCACAGATACGCAGTATTTT,CASSFQLAGGTDTQYF
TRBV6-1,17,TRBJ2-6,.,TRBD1,TGTGCCAGCAACAGACAGGGGGTGCGAGCTGGGGCCAACGTCCTGACTTTC,CASNRQGVRAGANVLTF
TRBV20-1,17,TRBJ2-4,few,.,TGCAGTGCTAGAGATACCTACAATCGGGTGGCCAAAAACATTCAGTACTTC,CSARDTYNRVAKNIQYF
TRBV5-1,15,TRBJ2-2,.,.,TGCGCCAGCAGCAAGGACGCCGAGAACACCGGGGAGCTGTTTTTT,CASSKDAENTGELFF
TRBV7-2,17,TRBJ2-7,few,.,TGTGCCAGCAGCTTAGGGTCTCAGGCGTTGGTGGGCTACGAGCAGTACTTC,CASSLGSQALVGYEQYF
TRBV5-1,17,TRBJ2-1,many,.,TGCGCCAGCAGCTCGAGACAGCGGGCCAGCTCCTACAATGAGCAGTTCTTC,CASSSRQRASSYNEQFF
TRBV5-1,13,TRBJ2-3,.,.,TGCGCCAGCAGCTTGCGGGAGAAAGATACGCAGTATTTT,CASSLREKDTQYF
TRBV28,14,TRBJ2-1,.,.,TGTGCCAGCAGGAGGCGGGATATAAACACTGAGCAGTTCTTC,CASRRRDINTEQFF